This TCR beta chain came from a study of T cell responses to AZD1222 COVID-19 vaccine. The length of the CDR3 is 15 residues. The V and J ends lost 0 bases and 2 bases, in that order; junction bases with no gene match: 2. In germline, CDR1 is SGDLS, CDR2 YYNGEE. Details on this clone: The antigen remains unidentified. Different DNA sequences within this sample yield the same CDR3.

Overall study findings and caveats: Nearly half of spike-specific TCRs reportedly target unmutated variant regions. Repertoire sampling was restricted to post-peak T cell response timepoints.

Some clones are missing from TCRdb's copy, which holds only in-frame ones; the method was immunoSEQ multiplex PCR. The sample includes roughly 100,000 clones, 85% to 90% of them seen just once. The sequence came from an adult in good health. The sequenced sample was peripheral blood, obtained on day 0 of AZD1222 vaccination. The V gene is TRBV9, the J gene TRBJ2-1; the match to TRBD1 covers 7 bases. The CDR3 DNA sequence: TGTGCCAGCAGCGTAGCCAGGGGGACCTACAATGAGCAGTTCTTC. Amino acids: CASSVARGTYNEQFF.